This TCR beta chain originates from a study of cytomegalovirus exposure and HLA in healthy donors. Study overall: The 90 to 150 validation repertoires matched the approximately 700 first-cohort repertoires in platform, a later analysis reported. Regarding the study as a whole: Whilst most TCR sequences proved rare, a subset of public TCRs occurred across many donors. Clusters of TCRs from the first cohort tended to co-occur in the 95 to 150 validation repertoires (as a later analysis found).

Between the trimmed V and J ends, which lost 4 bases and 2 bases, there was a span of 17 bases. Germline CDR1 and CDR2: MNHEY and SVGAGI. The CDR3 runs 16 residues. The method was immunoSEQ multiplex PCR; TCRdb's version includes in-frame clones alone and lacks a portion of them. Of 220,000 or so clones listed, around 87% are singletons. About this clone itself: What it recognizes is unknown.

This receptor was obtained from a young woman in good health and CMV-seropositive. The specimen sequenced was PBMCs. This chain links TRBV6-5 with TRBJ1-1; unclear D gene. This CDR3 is CASSFSIRLVNTEAFF. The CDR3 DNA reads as TGTGCCAGCAGTTTTTCTATTCGACTGGTAAACACTGAAGCTTTCTTT.